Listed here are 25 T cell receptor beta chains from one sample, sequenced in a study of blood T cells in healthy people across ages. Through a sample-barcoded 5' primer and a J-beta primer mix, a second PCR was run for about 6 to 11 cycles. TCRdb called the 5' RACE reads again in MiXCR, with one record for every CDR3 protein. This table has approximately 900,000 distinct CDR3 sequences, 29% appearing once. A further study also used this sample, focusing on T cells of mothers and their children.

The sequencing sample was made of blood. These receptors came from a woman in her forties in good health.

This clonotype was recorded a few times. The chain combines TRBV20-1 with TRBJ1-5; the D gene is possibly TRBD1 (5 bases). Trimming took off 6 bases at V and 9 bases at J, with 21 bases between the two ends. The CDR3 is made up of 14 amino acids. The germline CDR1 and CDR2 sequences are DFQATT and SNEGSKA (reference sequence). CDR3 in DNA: TGCAGTGCAACAACCGGGACGGGGCGGGGGCCCCAGCATTTT. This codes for CSATTGTGRGPQHF.

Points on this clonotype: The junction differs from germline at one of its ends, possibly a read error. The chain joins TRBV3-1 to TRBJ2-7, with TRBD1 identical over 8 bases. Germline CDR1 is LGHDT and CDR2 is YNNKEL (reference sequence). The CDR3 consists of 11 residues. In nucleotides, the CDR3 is TGTGCCAGCAGCCGGGGACAGGAGCGGTACTTC. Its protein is CASSRGQERYF.

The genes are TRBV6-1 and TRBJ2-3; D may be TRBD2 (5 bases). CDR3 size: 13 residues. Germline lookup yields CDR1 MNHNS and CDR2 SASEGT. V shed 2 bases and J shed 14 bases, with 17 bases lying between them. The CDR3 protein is CASSEFEGQNAYF. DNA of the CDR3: TGTGCCAGCAGTGAATTCGAGGGCCAGAACGCGTATTTT.

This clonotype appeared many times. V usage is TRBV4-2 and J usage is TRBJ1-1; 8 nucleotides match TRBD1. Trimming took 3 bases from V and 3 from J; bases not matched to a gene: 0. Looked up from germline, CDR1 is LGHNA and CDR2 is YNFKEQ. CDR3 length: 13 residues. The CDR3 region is CASSQDRDTEAFF. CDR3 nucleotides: TGTGCCAGCAGCCAGGACAGGGACACTGAAGCTTTCTTT.

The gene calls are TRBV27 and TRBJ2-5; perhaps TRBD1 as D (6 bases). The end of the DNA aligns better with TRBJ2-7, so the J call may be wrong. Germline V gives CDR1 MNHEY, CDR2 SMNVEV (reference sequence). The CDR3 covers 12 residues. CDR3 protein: CASRATGFEQYF. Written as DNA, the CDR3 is TGTGCCAGCAGAGCTACAGGGTTCGAGCAGTACTTC.

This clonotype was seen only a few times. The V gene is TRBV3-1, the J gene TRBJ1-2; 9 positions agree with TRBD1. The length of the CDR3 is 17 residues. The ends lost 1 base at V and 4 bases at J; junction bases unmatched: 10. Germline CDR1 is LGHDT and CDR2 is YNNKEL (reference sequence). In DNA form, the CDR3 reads TGTGCCAGCAGCCAAGTTCGCCGGACAGGGGAGAGCTATGGCTACACCTTC. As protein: CASSQVRRTGESYGYTF.

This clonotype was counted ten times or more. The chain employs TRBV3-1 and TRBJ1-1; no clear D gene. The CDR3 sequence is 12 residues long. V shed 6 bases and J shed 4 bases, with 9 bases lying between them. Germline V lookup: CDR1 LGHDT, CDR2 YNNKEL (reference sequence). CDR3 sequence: CASSFGVTEAFF. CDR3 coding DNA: TGTGCCAGCAGTTTCGGGGTCACTGAAGCTTTCTTT.

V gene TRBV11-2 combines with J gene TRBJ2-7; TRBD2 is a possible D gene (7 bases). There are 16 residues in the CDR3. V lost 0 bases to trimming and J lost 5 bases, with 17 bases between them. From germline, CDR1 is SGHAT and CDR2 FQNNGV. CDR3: CASSLEGRAGAHEQYF. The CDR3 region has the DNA TGTGCCAGCAGCTTAGAGGGGAGGGCGGGGGCCCACGAGCAGTACTTC.

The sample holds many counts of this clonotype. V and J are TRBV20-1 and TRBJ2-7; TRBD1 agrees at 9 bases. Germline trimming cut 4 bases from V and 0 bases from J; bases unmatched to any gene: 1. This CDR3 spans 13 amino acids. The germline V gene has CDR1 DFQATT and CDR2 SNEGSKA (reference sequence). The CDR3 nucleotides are TGCAGTGCTAACAGGGGGCCCTCCTACGAGCAGTACTTC. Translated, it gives CSANRGPSYEQYF.

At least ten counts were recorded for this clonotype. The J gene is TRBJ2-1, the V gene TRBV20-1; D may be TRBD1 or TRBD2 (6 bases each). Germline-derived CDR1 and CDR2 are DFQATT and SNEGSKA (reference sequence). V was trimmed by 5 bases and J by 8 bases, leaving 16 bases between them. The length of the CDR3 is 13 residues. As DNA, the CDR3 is TGCAGTGCTTTCGGGGGCCCCTTGGATGAGCAGTTCTTC. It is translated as CSAFGGPLDEQFF.

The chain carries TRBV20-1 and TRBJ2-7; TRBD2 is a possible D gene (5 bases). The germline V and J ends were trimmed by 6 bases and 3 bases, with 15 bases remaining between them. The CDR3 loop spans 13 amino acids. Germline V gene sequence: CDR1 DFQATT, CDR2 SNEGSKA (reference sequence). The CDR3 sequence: CSAGASGGYEQYF. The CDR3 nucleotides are TGCAGTGCCGGAGCTTCAGGAGGCTACGAGCAGTACTTC.

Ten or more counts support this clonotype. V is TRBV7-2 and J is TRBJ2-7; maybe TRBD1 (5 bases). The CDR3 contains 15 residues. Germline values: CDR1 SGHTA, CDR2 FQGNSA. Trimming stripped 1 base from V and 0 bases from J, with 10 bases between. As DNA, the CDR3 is TGTGCCAGCAGCTTAGGGGGCCCGATCTCCTACGAGCAGTACTTC. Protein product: CASSLGGPISYEQYF.

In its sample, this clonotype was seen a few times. The CDR3 DNA is TGTGCCACCAGTCAGCGGGGGGCAGATACGCAGTATTTT. Amino acids: CATSQRGADTQYF. The chain recombines TRBV24-1 with TRBJ2-3; 9 bases line up with TRBD2. The trim removed 6 bases at V and 4 bases at J, leaving 1 base unmatched. The CDR3 runs to 13 residues. From germline, CDR1 is KGHDR and CDR2 SFDVKD.

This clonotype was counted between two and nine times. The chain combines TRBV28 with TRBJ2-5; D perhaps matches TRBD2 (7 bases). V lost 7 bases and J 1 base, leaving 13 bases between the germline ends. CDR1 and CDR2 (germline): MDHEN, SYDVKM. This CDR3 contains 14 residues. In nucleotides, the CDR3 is TGTGCCAGCAAAAGGGGGGGGGCCCAAGAGACCCAGTACTTC. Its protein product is CASKRGGAQETQYF.

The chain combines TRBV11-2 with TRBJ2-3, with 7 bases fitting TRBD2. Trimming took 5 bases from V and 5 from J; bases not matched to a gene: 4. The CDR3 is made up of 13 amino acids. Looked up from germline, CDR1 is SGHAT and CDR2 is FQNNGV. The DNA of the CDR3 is TGTGCCAGCAGCGGAACGGGGGGAGATACGCAGTATTTT. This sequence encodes CASSGTGGDTQYF.

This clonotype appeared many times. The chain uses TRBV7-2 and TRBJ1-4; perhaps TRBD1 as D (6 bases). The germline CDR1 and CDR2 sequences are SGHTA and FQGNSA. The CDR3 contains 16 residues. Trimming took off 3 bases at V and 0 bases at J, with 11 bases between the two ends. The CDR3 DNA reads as TGTGCCAGCAGCTTTCAGGGGACTGCAACTAATGAAAAACTGTTTTTT. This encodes CASSFQGTATNEKLFF. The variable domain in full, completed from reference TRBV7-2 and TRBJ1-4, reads GAGVSQSPSNKVTEKGKDVELRCDPISGHTALYWYRQSLGQGLEFLIYFQGNSAPDKSGLPSDRFSAERTGGSVSTLTIQRTQQEDSAVYLCASSFQGTATNEKLFFGSGTQLSVL.

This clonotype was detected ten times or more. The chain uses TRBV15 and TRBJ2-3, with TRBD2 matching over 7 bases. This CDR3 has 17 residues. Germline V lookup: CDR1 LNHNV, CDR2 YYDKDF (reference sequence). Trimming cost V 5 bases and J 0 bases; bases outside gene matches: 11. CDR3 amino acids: CATSPYSGGGSTDTQYF. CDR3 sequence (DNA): TGTGCCACCAGCCCCTATTCGGGGGGAGGAAGCACAGATACGCAGTATTTT.

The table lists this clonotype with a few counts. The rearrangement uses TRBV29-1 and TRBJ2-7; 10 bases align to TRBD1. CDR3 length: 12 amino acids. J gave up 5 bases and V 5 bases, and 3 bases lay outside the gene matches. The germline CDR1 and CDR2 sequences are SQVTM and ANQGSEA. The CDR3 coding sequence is TGCAGCGTTAAGGGACAGGGGCACGAGCAGTACTTC. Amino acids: CSVKGQGHEQYF.

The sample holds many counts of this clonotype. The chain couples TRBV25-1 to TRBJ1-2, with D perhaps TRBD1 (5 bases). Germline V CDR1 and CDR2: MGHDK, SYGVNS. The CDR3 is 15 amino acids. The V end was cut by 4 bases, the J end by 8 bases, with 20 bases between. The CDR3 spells CASSGIFGGERGYTF. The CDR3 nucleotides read TGTGCCAGCAGTGGGATCTTCGGGGGTGAGAGAGGCTACACCTTC.

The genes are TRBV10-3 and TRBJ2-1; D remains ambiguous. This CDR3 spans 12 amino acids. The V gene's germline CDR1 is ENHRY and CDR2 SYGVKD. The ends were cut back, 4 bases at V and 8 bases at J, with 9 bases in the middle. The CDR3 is CAISGPPDEQFF. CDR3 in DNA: TGTGCCATCAGTGGTCCGCCCGATGAGCAGTTCTTC.

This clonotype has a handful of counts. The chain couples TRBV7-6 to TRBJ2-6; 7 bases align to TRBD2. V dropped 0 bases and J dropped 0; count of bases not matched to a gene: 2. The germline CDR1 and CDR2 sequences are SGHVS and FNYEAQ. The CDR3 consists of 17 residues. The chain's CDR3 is CASSLAGGNSGANVLTF. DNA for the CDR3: TGTGCCAGCAGCTTAGCCGGGGGGAACTCTGGGGCCAACGTCCTGACTTTC.

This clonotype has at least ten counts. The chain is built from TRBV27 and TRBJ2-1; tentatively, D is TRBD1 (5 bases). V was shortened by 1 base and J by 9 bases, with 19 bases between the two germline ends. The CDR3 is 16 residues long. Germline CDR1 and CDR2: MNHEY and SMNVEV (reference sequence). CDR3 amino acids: CASSLLPQAGWSEQFF. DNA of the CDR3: TGTGCCAGCAGTTTATTGCCCCAGGCAGGGTGGAGTGAGCAGTTCTTC.

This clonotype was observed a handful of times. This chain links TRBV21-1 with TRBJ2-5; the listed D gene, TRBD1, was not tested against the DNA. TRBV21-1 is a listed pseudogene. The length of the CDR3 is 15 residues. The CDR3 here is CASSKDPTGEETQYF. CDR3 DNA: TGTGCCAGCAGCAAAGACCCGACAGGGGAGGAGACCCAGTACTTC.

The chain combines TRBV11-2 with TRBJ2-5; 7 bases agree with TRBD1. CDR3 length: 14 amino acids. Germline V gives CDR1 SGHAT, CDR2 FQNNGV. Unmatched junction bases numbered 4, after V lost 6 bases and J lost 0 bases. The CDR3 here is CASSLDRDQETQYF. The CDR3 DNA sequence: TGTGCCAGCAGTCTTGACAGGGACCAAGAGACCCAGTACTTC.

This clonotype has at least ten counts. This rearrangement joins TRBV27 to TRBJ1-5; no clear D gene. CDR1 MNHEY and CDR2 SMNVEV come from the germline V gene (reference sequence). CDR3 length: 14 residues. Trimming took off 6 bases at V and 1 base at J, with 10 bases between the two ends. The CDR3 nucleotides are TGTGCCAGCAGCTTAGTTGGCAGCAATCAGCCCCAGCATTTT. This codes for CASSLVGSNQPQHF.